This T cell receptor (beta chain) is from a study of metastatic and nonmetastatic thyroid tumors. The CDR3 has 11 residues. The V and J ends lost 5 bases and 10 bases, in that order; junction bases with no gene match: 3. Germline V gene data show CDR1 as MDHEN and CDR2 as SYDVKM. Thyroid surgery was performed in patients who had received no treatment beforehand. In the authors' workflow: A classifier of distant metastasis in papillary thyroid cancer was built from CDR3 differences (across clinicopathological groups). From the PCR reads, TCRdb re-called clones with MiXCR. In this record, the V and J calls reflect TCRdb's handling and not the investigators' own analysis. The repertoire has about 19,000 clones, roughly a third of them found once; the top ten carry 25% to 30%.

This sequence was found in a female donor with papillary thyroid cancer or a benign thyroid nodule (not recorded which). Some clones in this sample may be carry-over from other donors' samples. V is TRBV28 and J is TRBJ1-1; 8 positions match TRBD1. The sample was tumor tissue. The CDR3 is CASSIGTGAFF. The CDR3 nucleotides are TGTGCCAGCAGTATCGGGACAGGAGCTTTCTTT.